Below, 27 T cell receptor beta chains from the same sample are listed, as sequenced in a study of identical twins. TCRdb passed the 5' RACE reads through MiXCR, listing each CDR3 protein once. The sample has hundreds of thousands of distinct CDR3 sequences; around 12% are singletons. In addition, the sample was reused for a study of yellow fever vaccine responses in identical twins.

What was sequenced was PBMCs. The origin of the receptors is a woman aged 18-30 years in good health.

This clonotype was observed at least ten times. CDR3 in DNA: TGTGCCAGCAGCCAACTAGCGGGAGGGCCTGATACGCAGTATTTT. Protein product: CASSQLAGGPDTQYF. The rearrangement links TRBV3-1 to TRBJ2-3, with 12 nucleotides matching TRBD2. Germline CDR1 LGHDT, CDR2 YNNKEL (reference sequence). Losses at the gene ends were 2 bases for V and 6 bases for J; bases not matched to a gene: 3. This CDR3 is 15 amino acids long.

Only a few counts were recorded for this clonotype. The chain is built from TRBV2 and TRBJ2-5, with no clear D. There are 12 residues in the CDR3. Germline V gene data show CDR1 as SNHLY and CDR2 as FYNNEI. Trimming stripped 8 bases from V and 4 bases from J, with 11 bases between. CDR3 DNA: TGTGCCAGCCAGTGGGATCCAGAGACCCAGTACTTC. It codes for CASQWDPETQYF.

The CDR3 protein is CASSGRGGYNEQFF. The CDR3 nucleotides read TGTGCCAGCAGCGGCAGGGGGGGATACAATGAGCAGTTCTTC. J is TRBJ2-1 and V is TRBV11-2; D is possibly TRBD1 or TRBD2 (7 bases each). V lost 5 bases and J lost 4, with 12 bases in between. This CDR3 has 14 amino acids. Per germline, CDR1 SGHAT and CDR2 FQNNGV.

The chain links TRBV7-9 to TRBJ2-7; 7 bases align to TRBD2. After removal of 2 bases from V and 6 bases from J, the junction contained 1 base not matched to a gene. CDR3 length: 12 amino acids. CDR1 SEHNR and CDR2 FQNEAQ come from the germline V gene (reference sequence). CDR3 DNA: TGTGCCAGCAGCTTAAGACTAGCCGAGCAGTACTTC. This sequence encodes CASSLRLAEQYF.

This clonotype was picked up a small number of times. The J gene is TRBJ2-7, the V gene TRBV5-1; D is unclear. In germline, CDR1 is SGHRS, CDR2 YFSETQ. Trimming removed 4 bases at V and 0 bases at J, with 11 bases between. The CDR3 length is 14 residues. The CDR3 DNA is TGCGCCAGCAGCCCCTCGGAAAGCTCCTACGAGCAGTACTTC. This encodes CASSPSESSYEQYF.

This sequence joins TRBV2 and TRBJ2-7; D remains unclear. CDR1 and CDR2 (germline): SNHLY, FYNNEI. The CDR3 has 11 amino acids. The germline V and J ends were trimmed by 4 bases and 5 bases, with 6 bases remaining between them. CDR3 DNA sequence: TGTGCCAGCAGTGTATACGACGAGCAGTACTTC. Its translation is CASSVYDEQYF.

J is TRBJ2-1 and V is TRBV29-1; a weak D match, TRBD2 (6 bases). CDR1 is SQVTM, CDR2 ANQGSEA, per germline. This CDR3 has 14 amino acids. Deletions cut 7 bases from V and 8 bases from J, with 21 bases between. The CDR3 sequence: CSAPEGSAVYEQFF. CDR3 nucleotide sequence: TGCAGCGCCCCGGAGGGATCCGCTGTATATGAGCAGTTCTTC.

This clonotype was observed a handful of times. The chain couples TRBV12-3 or TRBV12-4 to TRBJ2-1, with D possibly being TRBD1 (6 bases). The CDR3 sequence is 17 residues long. Trimming took 5 bases from V and 5 from J, leaving 22 bases between them. The CDR3 nucleotides read TGTGCCAGCAGTGGAAAATTGGGCAGGGGTACTCACAATGAGCAGTTCTTC. Encoded protein: CASSGKLGRGTHNEQFF.

This clonotype was recorded a few times. This chain links TRBV5-6 with TRBJ2-7, with a possible D match to TRBD2 (6 bases). Germline values: CDR1 SGHDT, CDR2 YYEEEE. V dropped 0 bases and J dropped 4 bases, with 11 bases sitting between them. CDR3 length: 14 residues. The CDR3 sequence: CASSLVETSYEQYF. CDR3 DNA: TGTGCCAGCAGCTTGGTGGAGACTAGTTACGAGCAGTACTTC.

There are many counts of this clonotype. The chain joins TRBV20-1 to TRBJ1-1, with D unresolved. V was trimmed by 7 bases and J by 1 base, leaving 10 bases between them. The CDR3 has 12 residues. The germline V gene has CDR1 DFQATT and CDR2 SNEGSKA (reference sequence). The CDR3 here is CSVPSANTEAFF. The CDR3 nucleotides read TGCAGTGTCCCCTCCGCGAACACTGAAGCTTTCTTT.

V usage is TRBV28 and J usage is TRBJ2-3; no reliable D call. V gave up 4 bases and J gave up 1 base, with 15 bases separating them. The V gene's germline CDR1 is MDHEN and CDR2 SYDVKM. The CDR3 totals 16 residues. The CDR3 reads CASSSNVRFGTDTQYF. CDR3 nucleotide sequence: TGTGCCAGCAGTTCGAACGTTCGGTTTGGCACAGATACGCAGTATTTT.

This clonotype has a handful of counts. This chain uses TRBV12-5 with TRBJ1-2; D remains ambiguous. The CDR3 runs 14 residues. Deletions cut 1 base from V and 0 bases from J, with 6 bases between. Germline values: CDR1 LGHNT, CDR2 FRNRAP. In DNA, the CDR3 is TGTGCTAGTGGTTTGGCTCAAGCTAACTATGGCTACACCTTC. It is translated as CASGLAQANYGYTF. The entire variable domain, with the rest obtained from reference TRBV12-5 and TRBJ1-2, is as follows: DARVTQTPRHKVTEMGQEVTMRCQPILGHNTVFWYRQTMMQGLELLAYFRNRAPLDDSGMPKDRFSAEMPDATLATLKIQPSEPRDSAVYFCASGLAQANYGYTFGSGTRLTVV.

This clonotype appeared many times. The chain carries TRBV11-2 and TRBJ2-1; D gene uncertain. In germline, CDR1 is SGHAT, CDR2 FQNNGV. The CDR3 consists of 18 residues. Trimming shortened V by 8 bases and J by 0 bases, and 23 bases separated the two germline ends. Here the CDR3 reads CASRVWGKSMSSYNEQFF. The CDR3 DNA reads TGTGCCAGCCGAGTGTGGGGTAAATCCATGAGCTCCTACAATGAGCAGTTCTTC.

The rearrangement joins TRBV10-3 to TRBJ1-5; D unclear. Germline V gene sequence: CDR1 ENHRY, CDR2 SYGVKD. Trimming cost V 0 bases and J 7 bases, with 1 base left between them. The CDR3 has 11 amino acids. The chain's CDR3 is CAISESQPQHF. CDR3 DNA: TGTGCCATCAGTGAGTCGCAGCCCCAGCATTTT.

This clonotype has at least ten counts. The chain uses TRBV6-5 and TRBJ1-1, with D unclear. Germline V gives CDR1 MNHEY, CDR2 SVGAGI. The CDR3 loop spans 15 amino acids. V was shortened by 0 bases and J by 5 bases, with 13 bases between the two germline ends. Here the CDR3 DNA reads TGTGCCAGCAGTTACTCGCTGGGATCGAGGACTGAAGCTTTCTTT. Translating gives CASSYSLGSRTEAFF.

This clonotype was observed a few times. The V and J genes are TRBV7-2 and TRBJ2-7; the D gene is possibly TRBD2 (6 bases). This CDR3 is 15 amino acids long. V was trimmed by 4 bases and J by 2 bases, leaving 15 bases between them. Looked up from germline, CDR1 is SGHTA and CDR2 is FQGNSA. This CDR3 reads CASSSEGLRTYEQYF. The CDR3 DNA reads as TGTGCCAGCAGCTCAGAGGGACTCCGCACCTACGAGCAGTACTTC.

V usage is TRBV2 and J usage is TRBJ1-4; possibly TRBD1 for D (6 bases). CDR3 size: 13 residues. From germline, CDR1 is SNHLY and CDR2 FYNNEI. V was cut by 7 bases and J by 5 bases, with 11 bases left in between. CDR3 in amino acids: CASNFQGNEKLFF. Written as DNA, the CDR3 is TGTGCCAGCAATTTCCAGGGGAATGAAAAACTGTTTTTT.

The chain uses TRBV7-9 and TRBJ2-7; D ambiguous. V lost 0 bases and J 2 bases, leaving 17 bases between the germline ends. Germline-derived CDR1 and CDR2 are SEHNR and FQNEAQ (reference sequence). The CDR3 is 17 residues long. DNA of the CDR3: TGTGCCAGCAGCTTAGCGGAGCAGACCCCATACCCCTACGAGCAGTACTTC. Protein product: CASSLAEQTPYPYEQYF. The complete variable domain, with remaining parts taken from reference TRBV7-9 and TRBJ2-7, reads DTGVSQNPRHKITKRGQNVTFRCDPISEHNRLYWYRQTLGQGPEFLTYFQNEAQLEKSRLLSDRFSAERPKGSFSTLEIQRTEQGDSAMYLCASSLAEQTPYPYEQYFGPGTRLTVT.

Comment on this clonotype: Germline and junction disagree at one end, which may indicate a read error. The V gene is TRBV20-1, the J gene TRBJ1-2; D call uncertain. This CDR3 has 12 residues. Germline values: CDR1 DFQATT, CDR2 SNEGSKA (reference sequence). The CDR3 region is CSATSLLSGCTF. CDR3 nucleotide sequence: TGCAGTGCAACGTCCCTGTTGAGTGGCTGCACCTTC.

The rearrangement joins TRBV5-1 to TRBJ2-3; TRBD1 might be the D (5 bases). Germline CDR1 reads SGHRS; CDR2 reads YFSETQ. The CDR3 runs 17 residues. V gave up 0 bases and J gave up 1 base, with 15 bases separating them. This CDR3 reads CASSLASGARGTDTQYF. The CDR3 DNA reads as TGCGCCAGCAGCTTGGCCTCTGGGGCGCGTGGCACAGATACGCAGTATTTT.

The chain links TRBV7-2 to TRBJ2-3; maybe TRBD1 (6 bases). The CDR3 totals 14 residues. The V end was cut by 5 bases, the J end by 4 bases, with 13 bases between. CDR1 is SGHTA, CDR2 FQGNSA, per germline. CDR3 sequence (DNA): TGTGCCAGCAGCAACAGGGCCACGGCAGATACGCAGTATTTT. This codes for CASSNRATADTQYF. Variable domain in full (rest from reference TRBV7-2 and TRBJ2-3): GAGVSQSPSNKVTEKGKDVELRCDPISGHTALYWYRQSLGQGLEFLIYFQGNSAPDKSGLPSDRFSAERTGGSVSTLTIQRTQQEDSAVYLCASSNRATADTQYFGPGTRLTVL.

This chain's CDR3 is CASIPRLAVNTGELFF. CDR3 sequence (DNA): TGTGCCAGTATCCCCCGACTAGCGGTGAACACCGGGGAGCTGTTTTTT. This rearrangement joins TRBV19 to TRBJ2-2, with TRBD2 identical over 9 bases. The germline V gene has CDR1 LNHDA and CDR2 SQIVND (reference sequence). This CDR3 spans 16 amino acids. Trimming took 7 bases from V and 1 from J; bases not matched to a gene: 7. Filled out from reference TRBV19 and TRBJ2-2, the complete variable domain reads DGGITQSPKYLFRKEGQNVTLSCEQNLNHDAMYWYRQDPGQGLRLIYYSQIVNDFQKGDIAEGYSVSREKKESFPLTVTSAQKNPTAFYLCASIPRLAVNTGELFFGEGSRLTVL.

This clonotype was seen only a few times. This chain joins TRBV27 and TRBJ2-1, with 7 bases aligning to TRBD2. CDR3 size: 14 residues. J gave up 2 bases and V 7 bases, and 5 bases lay outside the gene matches. Germline lookup yields CDR1 MNHEY and CDR2 SMNVEV (reference sequence). The CDR3 nucleotides are TGTGCCAGCATTGGGGGAGGGGCCTACAATGAGCAGTTCTTC. It specifies CASIGGGAYNEQFF.

The chain joins TRBV3-1 to TRBJ2-7; 10 nucleotides match TRBD2. CDR3 size: 16 residues. Germline CDR1 and CDR2: LGHDT and YNNKEL (reference sequence). The junction had 8 bases not matched to a gene; V was cut back by 1 base and J by 5 bases. Here the CDR3 reads CASSQGLASGSHEQYF. The CDR3 DNA reads TGTGCCAGCAGCCAAGGTTTGGCTAGCGGGAGTCACGAGCAGTACTTC.

This clonotype turned up a few times. V and J are TRBV27 and TRBJ2-2; D uncertain. CDR3 length: 13 amino acids. Germline V gene lookup returns CDR1 MNHEY and CDR2 SMNVEV (reference sequence). The V gene lost 0 bases and the J gene lost 5 bases, with 4 bases spanning the gap. The CDR3: CASSLSTTGELFF. The CDR3 DNA sequence: TGTGCCAGCAGTTTATCGACAACCGGGGAGCTGTTTTTT.

This clonotype has a handful of counts. The chain combines TRBV7-8 with TRBJ1-1; TRBD1 matches 10 bases. This CDR3 contains 13 residues. Germline V gene sequence: CDR1 SGHVS, CDR2 FQNEAQ. The ends lost 4 bases at V and 10 bases at J; junction bases unmatched: 6. CDR3 residues: CASSSGQGRGAFF. The CDR3 DNA follows: TGTGCCAGCAGCTCGGGACAGGGGCGTGGAGCTTTCTTT.

The V gene is TRBV9, the J gene TRBJ1-5, with a tentative D call TRBD1 (5 bases). The ends were cut back, 3 bases at V and 7 bases at J, with 20 bases in the middle. Germline CDR1 is SGDLS and CDR2 is YYNGEE. The CDR3 sequence is 16 residues long. CDR3 sequence reads: CASSAGWGLSRQPQHF. In DNA, the CDR3 is TGTGCCAGCAGCGCGGGCTGGGGGTTGTCCCGGCAGCCCCAGCATTTT.